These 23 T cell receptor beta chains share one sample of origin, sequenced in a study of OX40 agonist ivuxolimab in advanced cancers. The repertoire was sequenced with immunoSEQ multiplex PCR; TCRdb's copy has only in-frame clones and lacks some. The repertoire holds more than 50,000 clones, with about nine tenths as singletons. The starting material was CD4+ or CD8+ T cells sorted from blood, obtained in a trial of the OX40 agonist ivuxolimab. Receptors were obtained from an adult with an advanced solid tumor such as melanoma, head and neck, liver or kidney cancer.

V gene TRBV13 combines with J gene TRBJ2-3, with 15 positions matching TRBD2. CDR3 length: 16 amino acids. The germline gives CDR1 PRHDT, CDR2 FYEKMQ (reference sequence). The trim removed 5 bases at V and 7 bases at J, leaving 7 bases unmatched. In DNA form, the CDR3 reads TGTGCCAGCAGCCCTGCCGGGACTAGCGGGAGGAATACGCAGTATTTT. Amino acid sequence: CASSPAGTSGRNTQYF.

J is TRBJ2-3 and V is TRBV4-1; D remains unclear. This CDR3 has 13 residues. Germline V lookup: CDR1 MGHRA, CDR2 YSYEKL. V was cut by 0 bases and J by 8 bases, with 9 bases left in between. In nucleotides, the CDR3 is TGCGCCAGCAGCCAAGATCAGGATGGTACGCAGTATTTT. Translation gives CASSQDQDGTQYF.

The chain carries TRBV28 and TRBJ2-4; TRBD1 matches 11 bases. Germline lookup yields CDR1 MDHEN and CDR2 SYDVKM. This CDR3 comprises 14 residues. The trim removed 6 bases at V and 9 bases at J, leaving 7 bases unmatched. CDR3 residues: CASSPWGQGGIQYF. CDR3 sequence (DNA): TGTGCCAGCAGCCCATGGGGACAGGGGGGCATTCAGTACTTC.

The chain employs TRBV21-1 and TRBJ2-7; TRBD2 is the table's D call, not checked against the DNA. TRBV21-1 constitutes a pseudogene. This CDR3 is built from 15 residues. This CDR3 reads CASSKDSGGDYEQYF. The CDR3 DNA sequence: TGTGCCAGCAGCAAAGACAGCGGGGGGGACTACGAGCAGTACTTC.

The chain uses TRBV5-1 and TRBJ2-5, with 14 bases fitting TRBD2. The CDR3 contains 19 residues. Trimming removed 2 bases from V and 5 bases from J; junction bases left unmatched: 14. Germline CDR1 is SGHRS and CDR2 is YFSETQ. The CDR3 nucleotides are TGCGCCAGCAGCTTTCAGTTCCGGACTAGCGGGAGGTCCAGGGAGACCCAGTACTTC. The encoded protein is CASSFQFRTSGRSRETQYF. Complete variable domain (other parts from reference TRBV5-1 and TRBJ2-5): KAGVTQTPRYLIKTRGQQVTLSCSPISGHRSVSWYQQTPGQGLQFLFEYFSETQRNKGNFPGRFSGRQFSNSRSEMNVSTLELGDSALYLCASSFQFRTSGRSRETQYFGPGTRLLVL.

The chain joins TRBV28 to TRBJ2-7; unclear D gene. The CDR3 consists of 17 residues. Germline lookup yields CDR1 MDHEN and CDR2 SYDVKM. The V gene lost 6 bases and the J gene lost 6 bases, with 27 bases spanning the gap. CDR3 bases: TGTGCCAGCAGCTCCAGAGTAACGGGTTCTTCTTCAAGCGAGCAGTACTTC. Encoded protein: CASSSRVTGSSSSEQYF.

The CDR3 region is CAISTTSDSYNEQFF. The CDR3 DNA sequence: TGTGCCATCAGCACCACTAGCGACTCCTACAATGAGCAGTTCTTC. The gene calls are TRBV10-3 and TRBJ2-1, with TRBD2 matching over 7 bases. The germline CDR1 and CDR2 sequences are ENHRY and SYGVKD. V gave up 6 bases and J gave up 0 bases; unmatched junction bases: 5. This CDR3 has 15 residues.

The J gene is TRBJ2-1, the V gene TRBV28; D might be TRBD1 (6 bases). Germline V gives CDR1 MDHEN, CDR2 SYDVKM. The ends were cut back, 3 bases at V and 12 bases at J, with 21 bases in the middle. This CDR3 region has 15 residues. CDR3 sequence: CASSLGAGTPWGQFF. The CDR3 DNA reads TGTGCCAGCAGTTTGGGGGCCGGGACGCCGTGGGGGCAGTTCTTC.

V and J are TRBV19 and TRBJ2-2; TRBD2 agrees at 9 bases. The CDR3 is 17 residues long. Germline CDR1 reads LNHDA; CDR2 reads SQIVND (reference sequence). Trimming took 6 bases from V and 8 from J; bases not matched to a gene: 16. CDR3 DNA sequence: TGTGCCAGTAGGAACGCGTTGTGGCTAGCGGGGAGTGGGGAGCTGTTTTTT. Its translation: CASRNALWLAGSGELFF.

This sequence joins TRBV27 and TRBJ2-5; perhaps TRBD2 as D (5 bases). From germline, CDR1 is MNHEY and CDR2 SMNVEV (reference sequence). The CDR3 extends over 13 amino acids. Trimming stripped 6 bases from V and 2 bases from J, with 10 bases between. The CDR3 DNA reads TGTGCCAGCAGACTAAGCGGACAAGAGACCCAGTACTTC. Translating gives CASRLSGQETQYF.

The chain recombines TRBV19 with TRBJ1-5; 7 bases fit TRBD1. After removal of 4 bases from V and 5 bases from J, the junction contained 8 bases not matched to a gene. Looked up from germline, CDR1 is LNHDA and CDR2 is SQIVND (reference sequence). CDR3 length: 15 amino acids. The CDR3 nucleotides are TGTGCCAGTAGTAAGGTAAACAGGGGCGATCAGCCCCAGCATTTT. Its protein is CASSKVNRGDQPQHF.

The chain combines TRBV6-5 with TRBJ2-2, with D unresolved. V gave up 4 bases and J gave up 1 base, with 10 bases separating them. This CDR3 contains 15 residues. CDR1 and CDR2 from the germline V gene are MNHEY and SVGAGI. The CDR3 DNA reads TGTGCCAGCAGTTTACAGTGGCGGAACACCGGGGAGCTGTTTTTT. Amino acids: CASSLQWRNTGELFF.

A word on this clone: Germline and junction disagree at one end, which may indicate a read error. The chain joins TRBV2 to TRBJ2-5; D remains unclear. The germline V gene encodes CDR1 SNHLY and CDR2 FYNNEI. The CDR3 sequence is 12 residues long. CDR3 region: CASREDQETQYF. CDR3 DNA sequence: TGTGCCAGCAGGGAAGACCAAGAGACCCAGTACTTC.

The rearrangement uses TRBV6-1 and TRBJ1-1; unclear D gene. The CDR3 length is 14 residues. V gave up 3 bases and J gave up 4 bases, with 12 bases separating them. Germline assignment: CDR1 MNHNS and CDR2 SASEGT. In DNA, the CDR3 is TGTGCCAGCAGTGATGAATGGAGTGGCACTGAAGCTTTCTTT. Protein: CASSDEWSGTEAFF.

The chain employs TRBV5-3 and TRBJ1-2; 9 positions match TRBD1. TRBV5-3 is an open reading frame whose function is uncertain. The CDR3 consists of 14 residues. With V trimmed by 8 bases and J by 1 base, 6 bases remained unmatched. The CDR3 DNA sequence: TGTGCCAGCAGGCTGGGACAGGGTAACTATGGCTACACCTTC. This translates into CASRLGQGNYGYTF.

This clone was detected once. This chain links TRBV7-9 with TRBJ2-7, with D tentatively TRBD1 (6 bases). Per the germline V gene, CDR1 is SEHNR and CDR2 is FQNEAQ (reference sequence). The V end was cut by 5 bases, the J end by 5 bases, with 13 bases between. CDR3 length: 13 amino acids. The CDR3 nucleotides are TGTGCCAGCAGCCGATCGCAGGGGAACGAGCAGTACTTC. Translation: CASSRSQGNEQYF.

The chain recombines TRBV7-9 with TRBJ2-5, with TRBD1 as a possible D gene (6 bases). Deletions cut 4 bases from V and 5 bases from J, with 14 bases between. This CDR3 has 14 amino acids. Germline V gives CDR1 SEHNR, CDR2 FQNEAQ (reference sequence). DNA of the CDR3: TGTGCCAGCAGCTCGACCAGGGGTCTGGAGACCCAGTACTTC. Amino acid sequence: CASSSTRGLETQYF.

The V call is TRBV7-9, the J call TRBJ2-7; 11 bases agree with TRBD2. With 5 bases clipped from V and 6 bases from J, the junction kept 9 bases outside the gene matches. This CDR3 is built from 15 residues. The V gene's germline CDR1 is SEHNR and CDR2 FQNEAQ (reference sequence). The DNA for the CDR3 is TGTGCCAGCAGCCCCCGACTAGCGGGGAGGGGCGAGCAGTACTTC. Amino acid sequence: CASSPRLAGRGEQYF.

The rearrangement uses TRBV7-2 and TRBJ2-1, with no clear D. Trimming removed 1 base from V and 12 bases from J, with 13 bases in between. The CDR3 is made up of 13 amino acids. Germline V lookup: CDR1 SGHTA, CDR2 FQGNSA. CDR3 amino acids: CASSLVKSGWQFF. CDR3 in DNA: TGTGCCAGCAGCTTAGTTAAAAGTGGATGGCAGTTCTTC. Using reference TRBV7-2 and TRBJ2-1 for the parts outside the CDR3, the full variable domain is GAGVSQSPSNKVTEKGKDVELRCDPISGHTALYWYRQSLGQGLEFLIYFQGNSAPDKSGLPSDRFSAERTGGSVSTLTIQRTQQEDSAVYLCASSLVKSGWQFFGPGTRLTVL.

The CDR3 sequence is CASSRDPRYEQYF. The CDR3 DNA reads as TGTGCCAGCAGCCGGGATCCCCGCTACGAGCAGTACTTC. The chain carries TRBV10-3 and TRBJ2-7; possible D gene TRBD2, 5 bases. Germline V gene data show CDR1 as ENHRY and CDR2 as SYGVKD. Trimming stripped 10 bases from V and 3 bases from J, with 16 bases between. The CDR3 is 13 amino acids.

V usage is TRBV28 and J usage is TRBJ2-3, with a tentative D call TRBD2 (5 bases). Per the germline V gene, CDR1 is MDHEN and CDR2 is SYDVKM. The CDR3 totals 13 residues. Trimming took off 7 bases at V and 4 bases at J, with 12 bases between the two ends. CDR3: CASNPSFADTQYF. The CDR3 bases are TGTGCCAGCAATCCTAGCTTCGCAGATACGCAGTATTTT.

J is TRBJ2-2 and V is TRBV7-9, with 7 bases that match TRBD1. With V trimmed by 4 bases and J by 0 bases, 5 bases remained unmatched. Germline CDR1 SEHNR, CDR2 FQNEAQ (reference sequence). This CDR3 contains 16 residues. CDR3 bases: TGTGCCAGCAGCTCAGACAGGGCCCCGAACACCGGGGAGCTGTTTTTT. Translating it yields CASSSDRAPNTGELFF.

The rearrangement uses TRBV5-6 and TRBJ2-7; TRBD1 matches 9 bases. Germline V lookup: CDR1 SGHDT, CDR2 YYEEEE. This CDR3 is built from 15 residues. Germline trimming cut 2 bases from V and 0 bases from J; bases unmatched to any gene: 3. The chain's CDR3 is CASSLGQGSSYEQYF. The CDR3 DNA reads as TGTGCCAGCAGCTTAGGACAGGGGTCCTCCTACGAGCAGTACTTC.